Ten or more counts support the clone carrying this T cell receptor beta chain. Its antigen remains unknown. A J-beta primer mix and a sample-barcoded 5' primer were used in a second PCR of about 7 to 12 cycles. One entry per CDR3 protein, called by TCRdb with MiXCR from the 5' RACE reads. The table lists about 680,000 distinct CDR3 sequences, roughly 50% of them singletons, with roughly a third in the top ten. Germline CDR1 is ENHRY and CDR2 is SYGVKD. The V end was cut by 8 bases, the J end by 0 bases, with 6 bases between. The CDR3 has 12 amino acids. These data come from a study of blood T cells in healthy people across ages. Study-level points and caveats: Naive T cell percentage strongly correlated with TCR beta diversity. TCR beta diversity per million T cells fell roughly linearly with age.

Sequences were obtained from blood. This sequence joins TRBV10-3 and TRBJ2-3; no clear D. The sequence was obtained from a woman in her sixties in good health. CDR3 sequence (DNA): TGTGCCATCGCGGATAGCACAGATACGCAGTATTTT. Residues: CAIADSTDTQYF.